This T cell receptor (beta chain) appears in the sequencing data of a study of blood T cell repertoires in COVID-19. The overall study: The samples span acute and convalescent COVID-19 from the United States, Italy and Spain.

Using immunoSEQ multiplex PCR, the repertoire was profiled, and TCRdb retains in-frame clones only, with some absent. Altogether 250,000 to 350,000 clones are present, around 84% being singletons, with the ten largest covering 2% to 3%. CDR1 is SGHRS and CDR2 is YFSETQ in the germline V gene. The CDR3 runs 15 residues. V lost 4 bases, J lost 6 bases, and 7 bases stayed unmatched. Input material: PBMCs or T cells enriched from blood (not recorded which). The rearrangement uses TRBV5-1 and TRBJ2-1; TRBD2 aligns across 10 bases. This TCR was recovered from a woman between 45 and 65 years old who had recovered from COVID-19. The CDR3 here is CASSRTSGVLNEQFF. The CDR3 nucleotides read TGCGCCAGCAGCCGTACTAGCGGGGTTCTCAATGAGCAGTTCTTC.